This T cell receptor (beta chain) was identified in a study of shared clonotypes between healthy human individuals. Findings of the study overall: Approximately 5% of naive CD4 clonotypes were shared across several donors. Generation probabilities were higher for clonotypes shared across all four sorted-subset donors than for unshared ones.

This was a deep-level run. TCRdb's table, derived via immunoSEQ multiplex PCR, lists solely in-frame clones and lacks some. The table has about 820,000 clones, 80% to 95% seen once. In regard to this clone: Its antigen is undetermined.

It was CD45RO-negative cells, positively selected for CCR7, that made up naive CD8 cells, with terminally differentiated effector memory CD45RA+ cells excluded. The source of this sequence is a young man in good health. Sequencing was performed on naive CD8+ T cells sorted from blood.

CDR3 amino acids: CASSQGLVGSYEQYF. CDR3 in DNA: TGCGCCAGCAGCCAGGGACTAGTAGGATCCTACGAGCAGTACTTC. The chain employs TRBV4-1 and TRBJ2-7, with TRBD2 matching 8 bases. V lost 3 bases, J lost 1 base, and 5 bases stayed unmatched. The germline gives CDR1 MGHRA, CDR2 YSYEKL. The CDR3 has 15 amino acids.